This T cell receptor beta chain originates from a study of T cell clones after liver transplantation (dated by TCRdb to about 2019). Turning to the overall study: Samples were obtained from ITN030ST, a randomized trial in which withdrawal of immunosuppression was attempted within 2 years of liver transplantation. Donor-reactive T cell clones were identified by TCRbeta sequencing after a pre-transplant mixed lymphocyte reaction and then tracked in post-transplant blood. As an antigen-independent comparator for the donor-reactive sequences, third party-reactive TCRbeta sequences from pre-transplant MLRs were identified as well. Three of the eight recipients were HCV-positive; the others were transplanted for non-autoimmune, non-viral indications. The subjects received no induction therapy and were kept on standard immunosuppression until randomization at 12-24 months post-transplant. Tolerance was defined as complete immunosuppression withdrawal for at least one year with no rise in liver enzymes beyond twice the upper limit of normal. Blood samples were collected pre-transplant, pre-randomization before withdrawal, and post-randomization after either complete withdrawal or failed withdrawal. The studied cohort comprised 8 liver transplant recipients, 3 classified as tolerant and 5 as non-tolerant.

Thawed unstimulated PBMCs were stained for CD3, CD4 and CD8 and FACS-sorted into CD3+CD4+ and CD3+CD8+ populations. All 8 studied subjects were randomized to withdrawal of immunosuppression. The Qiagen DNeasy Blood and Tissue Kit was used for isolation of genomic DNA. As to this clone: What this receptor recognizes is not known. Base qualities are not at hand, and no much larger clone is one base apart.

Findings and caveats that apply to the study as a whole: After accounting for repertoire turnover, donor-reactive detection was significantly reduced in 7 of 8 subjects for CD4 and 8 of 8 for CD8. Since no allograft tissue specimens were available, donor-reactive T cells may have migrated into the graft instead of being deleted. The conclusions were considered preliminary, being limited by small, heterogeneous patient numbers and non-standardized post-transplant time points. In a couple of subjects, low numbers of available donor cells limited the measurable donor-reactive repertoire. In most of the 8 subjects, regardless of tolerance or HCV status, circulating donor-reactive CD4 TCRbeta sequences dropped significantly post-transplant. A greater decline was seen for donor-reactive sequences than for third party-reactive sequences, suggesting partial antigen-specific deletion unrelated to withdrawal success.

The CDR3 runs 15 residues from the cysteine to the phenylalanine. Only the CDR3 DNA stays, 45 bases, in frame from base 1. The V end loses 5 bases and the J end loses 0 bases, and a stretch of 14 bases separates them. The germline V gene (reference sequence) supplies CDR1 MNHEY and CDR2 SMNVEV. Frozen genomic DNA underwent high-throughput TCRbeta CDR3 sequencing by immunoSEQ, including PCR amplification, mapping, bias correction and internal controls. The study's own analysis went as follows. Only productive rearrangements were retained, and each unique TCRbeta sequence was defined by its CDR3 nucleotide sequence together with its V and J gene. For classification of a sequence as donor-reactive, at least 5-fold expansion in CFSE-low cells relative to unstimulated pre-transplant cells and a frequency of at least 0.01% were required. Per-subject minimum frequency thresholds, based on the lowest-template unstimulated sample, ensured at least 90% detection power. Jensen-Shannon divergence between the top 1000 TCRbeta sequences post- versus pre-transplant served as the measure of repertoire turnover. Two-sided Fisher's exact tests were used to test for changes in how often donor-reactive sequences were detected. TCRdb provides this immuneACCESS table in a form limited to in-frame rearrangements. Some clones are lacking; in checked studies, under half of them reflect an unresolved V gene, and why the rest are absent is not known. D and trimming were read from the DNA, whereas the V and J calls and clone size are those reported in that table. Here the sample has around 30,000 clones; 90% to 95% occur a single time. 20% to 30% of the sample comes from the top ten.

Sequencing used CD8+ T cells from blood, obtained 12 months after liver transplant. The rearrangement combines TRBV27 with TRBJ2-7, with TRBD1 as a weak D call on 6 bases. This clonotype was sampled from a human patient who received a liver transplant. After a transplant, certain T cells may trace back to the graft donor. The CDR3 corresponds to CASSPAQGNSYEQYF. The nucleotide sequence reads as follows: TGTGCCAGCAGTCCAGCACAGGGTAACTCCTACGAGCAGTACTTC.